The text below deals with one T cell receptor beta chain. Its antigen is not identified. The sample comes from a study of radiation and T cells in renal cell carcinoma. Study-wide context: Nephrectomy followed 15 Gy stereotactic body radiation by 4 weeks.

Whole-study results and caveats: Baseline intratumoral clonotype presence is unknown without pretreatment biopsies.

Only in-frame clones appear in the TCRdb table, and some are missing; sequencing was by immunoSEQ multiplex PCR. The sample carries some 150,000 clones, over 80% recorded once. Time point defined: blood 2 weeks post-SBRT. Treatment of the sample: 15 Gy SBRT to primary tumor, nephrectomy 4 weeks later. After SBRT, blood was collected at 2 and 4 weeks, plus baseline. Clear cell pathology was present in this patient's renal cell carcinoma. The CDR3 has 14 residues. Trimming cost V 5 bases and J 3 bases, with 13 bases left between them. Germline-derived CDR1 and CDR2 are SEHNR and FQNEAQ (reference sequence).

The sequence derives from a woman aged 45-59 years with renal cell carcinoma. This chain joins TRBV7-9 and TRBJ1-2, with D uncertain. The sample consisted of blood, taken from a patient whose treatment included radiotherapy and nephrectomy. The CDR3 loop reads CASSPTLGDYGYTF. The DNA of the CDR3 is TGTGCCAGCAGCCCAACGCTGGGAGACTATGGCTACACCTTC.